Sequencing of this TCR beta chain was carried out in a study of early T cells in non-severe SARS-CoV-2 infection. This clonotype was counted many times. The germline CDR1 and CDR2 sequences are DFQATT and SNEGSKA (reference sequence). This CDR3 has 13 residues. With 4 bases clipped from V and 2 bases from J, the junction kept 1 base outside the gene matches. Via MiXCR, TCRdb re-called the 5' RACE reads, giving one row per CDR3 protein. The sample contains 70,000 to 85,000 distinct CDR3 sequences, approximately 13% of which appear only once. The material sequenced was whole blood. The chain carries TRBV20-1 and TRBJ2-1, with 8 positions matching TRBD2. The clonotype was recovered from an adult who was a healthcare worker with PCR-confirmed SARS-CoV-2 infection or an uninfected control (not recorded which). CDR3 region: CSATGGAYNEQFF. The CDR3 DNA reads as TGCAGTGCTACCGGGGGGGCCTACAATGAGCAGTTCTTC.